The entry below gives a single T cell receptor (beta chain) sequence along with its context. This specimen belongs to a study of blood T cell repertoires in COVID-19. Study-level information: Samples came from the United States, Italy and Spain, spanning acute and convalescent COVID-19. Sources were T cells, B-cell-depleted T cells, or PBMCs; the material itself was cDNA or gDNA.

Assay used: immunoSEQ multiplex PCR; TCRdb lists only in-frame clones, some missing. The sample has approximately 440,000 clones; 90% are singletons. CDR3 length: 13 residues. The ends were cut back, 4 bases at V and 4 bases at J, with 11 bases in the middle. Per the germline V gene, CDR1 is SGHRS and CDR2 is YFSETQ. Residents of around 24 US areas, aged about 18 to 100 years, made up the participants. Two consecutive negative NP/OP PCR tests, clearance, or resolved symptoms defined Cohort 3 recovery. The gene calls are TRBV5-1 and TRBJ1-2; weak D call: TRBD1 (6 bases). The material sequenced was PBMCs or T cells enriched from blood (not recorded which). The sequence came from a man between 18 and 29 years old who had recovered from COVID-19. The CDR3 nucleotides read TGCGCCAGCAGCAAGGTAGGGGGCTATGGCTACACCTTC. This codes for CASSKVGGYGYTF.